This TCR beta chain was obtained from a study of naive and memory T cell subsets. Regarding the study as a whole: Clonotypes here are unpaired alpha or beta chain sequences. Naive and memory subsets had different power law exponents for TCR abundance. A few larger clonotypes appeared in naive repertoires, especially CD8, possibly memory cells re-expressing CD45RA.

Two oligonucleotides, mixed equimolar, formed the beta constant-region primer covering TRBC1 and TRBC2. Four rounds of PCR amplified the ligated cDNA using nested alpha and beta constant-region primers plus SP2. TCRdb reprocessed the UMI-ligation and nested PCR reads with MiXCR, giving one entry per CDR3 protein. Of roughly 140,000 distinct CDR3 sequences listed, more than 15% are singletons. Remarks on this clonotype: Its cognate antigen is unknown.

Overnight CMV lysate stimulation of fresh PBMCs defined donor CMV status by CD4+ IFNgamma. Trimming took 1 base from V and 2 from J, leaving 12 bases between them. This CDR3 spans 15 amino acids. Germline lookup yields CDR1 SGHAT and CDR2 FQNNGV. This chain connects TRBV11-2 to TRBJ2-7, with D perhaps assigned TRBD1 or TRBD2 (5 bases each). Sequences were obtained from naive CD8+ T cells from blood. This receptor was obtained from a human donor in good health. CDR3 coding DNA: TGTGCCAGCAGCTTAGTATGGGGACCTCCCTACGAGCAGTACTTC. It is translated as CASSLVWGPPYEQYF.